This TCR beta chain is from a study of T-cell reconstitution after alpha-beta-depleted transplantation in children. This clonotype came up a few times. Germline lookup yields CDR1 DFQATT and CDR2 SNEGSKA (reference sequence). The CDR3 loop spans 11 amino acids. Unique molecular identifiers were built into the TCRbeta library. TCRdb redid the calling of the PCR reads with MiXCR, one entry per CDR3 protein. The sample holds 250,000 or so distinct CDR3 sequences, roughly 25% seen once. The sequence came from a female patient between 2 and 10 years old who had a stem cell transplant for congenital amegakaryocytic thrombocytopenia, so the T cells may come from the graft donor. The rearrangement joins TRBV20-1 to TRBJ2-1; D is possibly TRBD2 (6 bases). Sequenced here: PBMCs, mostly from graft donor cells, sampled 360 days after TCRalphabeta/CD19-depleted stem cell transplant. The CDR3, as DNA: TGCATATCGCGGGGCTACAATGAGCAGTTCTTC. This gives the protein CISRGYNEQFF.